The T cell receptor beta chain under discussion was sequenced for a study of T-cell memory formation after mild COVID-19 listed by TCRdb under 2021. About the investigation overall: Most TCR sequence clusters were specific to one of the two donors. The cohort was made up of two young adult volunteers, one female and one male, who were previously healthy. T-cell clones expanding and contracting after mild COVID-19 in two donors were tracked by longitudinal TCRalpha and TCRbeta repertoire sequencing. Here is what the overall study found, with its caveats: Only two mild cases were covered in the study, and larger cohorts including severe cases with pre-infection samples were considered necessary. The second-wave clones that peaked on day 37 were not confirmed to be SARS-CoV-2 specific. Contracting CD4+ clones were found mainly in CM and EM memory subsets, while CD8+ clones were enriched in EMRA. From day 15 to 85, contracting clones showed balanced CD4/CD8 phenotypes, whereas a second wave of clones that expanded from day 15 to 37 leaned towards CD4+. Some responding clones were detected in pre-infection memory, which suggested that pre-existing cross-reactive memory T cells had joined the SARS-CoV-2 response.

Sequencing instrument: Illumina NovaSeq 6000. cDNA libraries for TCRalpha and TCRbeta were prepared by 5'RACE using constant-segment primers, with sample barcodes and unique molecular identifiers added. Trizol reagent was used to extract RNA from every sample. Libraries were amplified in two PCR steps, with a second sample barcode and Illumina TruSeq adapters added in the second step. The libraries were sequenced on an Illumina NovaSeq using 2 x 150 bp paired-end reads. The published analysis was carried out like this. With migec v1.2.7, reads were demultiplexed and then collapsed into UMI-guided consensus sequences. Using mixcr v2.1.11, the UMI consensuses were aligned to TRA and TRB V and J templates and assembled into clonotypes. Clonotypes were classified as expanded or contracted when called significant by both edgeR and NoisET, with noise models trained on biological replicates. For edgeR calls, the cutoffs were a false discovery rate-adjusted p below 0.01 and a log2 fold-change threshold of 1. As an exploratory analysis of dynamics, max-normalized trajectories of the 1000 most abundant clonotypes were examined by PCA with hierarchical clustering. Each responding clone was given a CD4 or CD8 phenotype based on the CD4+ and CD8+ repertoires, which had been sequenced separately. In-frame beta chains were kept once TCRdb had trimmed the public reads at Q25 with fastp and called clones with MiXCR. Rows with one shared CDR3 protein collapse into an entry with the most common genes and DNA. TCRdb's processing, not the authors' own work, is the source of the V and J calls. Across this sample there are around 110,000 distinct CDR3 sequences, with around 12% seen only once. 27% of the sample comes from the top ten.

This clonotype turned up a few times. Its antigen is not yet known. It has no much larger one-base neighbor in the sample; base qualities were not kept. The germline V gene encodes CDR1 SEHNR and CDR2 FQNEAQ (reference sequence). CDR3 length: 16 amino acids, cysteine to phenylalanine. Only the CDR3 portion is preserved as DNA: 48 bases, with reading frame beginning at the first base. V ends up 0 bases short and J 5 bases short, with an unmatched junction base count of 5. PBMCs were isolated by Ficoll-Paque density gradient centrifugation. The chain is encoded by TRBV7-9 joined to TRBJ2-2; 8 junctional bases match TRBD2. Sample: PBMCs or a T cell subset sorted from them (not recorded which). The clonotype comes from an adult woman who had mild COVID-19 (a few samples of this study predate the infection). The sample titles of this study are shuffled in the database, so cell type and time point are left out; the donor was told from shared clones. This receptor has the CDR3 CASSLAQREPTGELFF. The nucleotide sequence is TGTGCCAGCAGCTTAGCCCAGCGGGAGCCTACCGGGGAGCTGTTTTTT. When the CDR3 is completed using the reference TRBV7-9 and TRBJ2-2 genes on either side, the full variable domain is DTGVSQNPRHKITKRGQNVTFRCDPISEHNRLYWYRQTLGQGPEFLTYFQNEAQLEKSRLLSDRFSAERPKGSFSTLEIQRTEQGDSAMYLCASSLAQREPTGELFFGEGSRLTVL.